One sample yielded the 32 T cell receptor beta chains listed below, sequenced in a study of PD-L1 blockade in urothelial cancer. Profiling relied on immunoSEQ multiplex PCR, and the TCRdb table lists in-frame clones only, not all of them. The repertoire has just over 50,000 clones, 77% of them found once; the top ten carry roughly 3.6%. The specimen was PBMCs, collected around atezolizumab (anti-PD-L1) treatment. These receptors all come from a man in his 70s with urothelial cancer.

The chain has TRBV7-2 and TRBJ2-2; D might be TRBD2 (6 bases). Trimming took 3 bases from V and 6 from J, leaving 14 bases between them. CDR1 SGHTA and CDR2 FQGNSA come from the germline V gene. The CDR3 totals 15 residues. The CDR3 DNA reads as TGTGCCAGCAGCTTCCGGGGGAAGGTCTCCGGGGAGCTGTTTTTT. Amino acids: CASSFRGKVSGELFF.

The chain employs TRBV28 and TRBJ2-1, with D possibly being TRBD1 (5 bases). This CDR3 is 16 amino acids long. CDR1 and CDR2 from the germline V gene are MDHEN and SYDVKM. V was trimmed by 4 bases and J by 2 bases, leaving 15 bases between them. CDR3 DNA sequence: TGTGCCAGCAGTTCCCCCAGCAGGGAAACCTACAATGAGCAGTTCTTC. Its translation: CASSSPSRETYNEQFF.

This chain joins TRBV18 and TRBJ2-1; D unclear. Looked up from germline, CDR1 is KGHSH and CDR2 is LQKENI. The V end lost 3 bases, the J end lost 4 bases, and 7 bases lay between the germline ends. The length of the CDR3 is 13 residues. The CDR3: CASSPKQYNEQFF. The CDR3 coding sequence is TGTGCCAGCTCACCTAAACAGTACAATGAGCAGTTCTTC. Combining the CDR3 with reference TRBV18 and TRBJ2-1 gives the whole variable domain NAGVMQNPRHLVRRRGQEARLRCSPMKGHSHVYWYRQLPEEGLKFMVYLQKENIIDESGMPKERFSAEFPKEGPSILRIQQVVRGDSAAYFCASSPKQYNEQFFGPGTRLTVL.

The J gene is TRBJ1-1, the V gene TRBV19; D is unclear. This CDR3 comprises 13 residues. The V gene lost 3 bases and the J gene lost 1 base, with 6 bases spanning the gap. Germline CDR1 reads LNHDA; CDR2 reads SQIVND (reference sequence). The CDR3 sequence: CASSIYGNTEAFF. CDR3 in DNA: TGTGCCAGTAGTATCTATGGGAACACTGAAGCTTTCTTT.

The rearrangement uses TRBV9 and TRBJ2-3; TRBD2 matches at 7 bases. J gave up 6 bases and V 4 bases, and 8 bases lay outside the gene matches. Germline assignment: CDR1 SGDLS and CDR2 YYNGEE. The CDR3 runs to 14 residues. The CDR3 loop is CASSTAGEMDTQYF. The CDR3 DNA sequence: TGTGCCAGCAGCACGGCGGGGGAGATGGATACGCAGTATTTT. Drawing the rest from reference TRBV9 and TRBJ2-3, the complete variable domain is DSGVTQTPKHLITATGQRVTLRCSPRSGDLSVYWYQQSLDQGLQFLIQYYNGEERAKGNILERFSAQQFPDLHSELNLSSLELGDSALYFCASSTAGEMDTQYFGPGTRLTVL.

CDR3 in amino acids: CASSLGGGRDQPQHF. CDR3 coding DNA: TGCGCCAGCAGCTTGGGAGGGGGAAGAGATCAGCCCCAGCATTTT. The J gene is TRBJ1-5, the V gene TRBV5-1, with D tentatively TRBD1 (6 bases). The CDR3 length is 15 residues. Trimming shortened V by 0 bases and J by 5 bases, and 12 bases separated the two germline ends. CDR1 and CDR2 from the germline V gene are SGHRS and YFSETQ.

This clone was recorded once. This rearrangement joins TRBV5-1 to TRBJ2-7; maybe TRBD2 (6 bases). Germline assignment: CDR1 SGHRS and CDR2 YFSETQ. This CDR3 contains 14 residues. Trimming cost V 1 base and J 3 bases, with 11 bases left between them. This CDR3 is CASSLMAGNYEQYF. DNA for the CDR3: TGCGCCAGCAGCTTGATGGCGGGGAACTACGAGCAGTACTTC. The full variable domain, in which reference TRBV5-1 and TRBJ2-7 provide the parts outside the CDR3, is KAGVTQTPRYLIKTRGQQVTLSCSPISGHRSVSWYQQTPGQGLQFLFEYFSETQRNKGNFPGRFSGRQFSNSRSEMNVSTLELGDSALYLCASSLMAGNYEQYFGPGTRLTVT.

This chain connects TRBV5-1 to TRBJ2-3, with a weak D call TRBD2 (5 bases). The germline CDR1 and CDR2 sequences are SGHRS and YFSETQ. CDR3 length equals 14 residues. V lost 5 bases, J lost 0 bases, and 10 bases lay in between. The CDR3 spells CASRADPSTDTQYF. CDR3 DNA sequence: TGCGCCAGCAGAGCGGACCCAAGCACAGATACGCAGTATTTT. The full variable domain, in which reference TRBV5-1 and TRBJ2-3 provide the parts outside the CDR3, is KAGVTQTPRYLIKTRGQQVTLSCSPISGHRSVSWYQQTPGQGLQFLFEYFSETQRNKGNFPGRFSGRQFSNSRSEMNVSTLELGDSALYLCASRADPSTDTQYFGPGTRLTVL.

This chain connects TRBV15 to TRBJ1-2; a weak D match, TRBD1 (5 bases). The V end was cut by 1 base, the J end by 5 bases, with 11 bases between. This CDR3 has 14 residues. Germline V lookup: CDR1 LNHNV, CDR2 YYDKDF (reference sequence). Written as DNA, the CDR3 is TGTGCCACCAGCAGAGGCCAGGGTGGGTATGGCTACACCTTC. Translating it yields CATSRGQGGYGYTF.

This clone has a single count. The rearrangement links TRBV7-9 to TRBJ2-1; D not resolved. From germline, CDR1 is SEHNR and CDR2 FQNEAQ (reference sequence). The CDR3 has 12 residues. Trimming removed 5 bases at V and 0 bases at J, with 2 bases between. The CDR3 reads CASSRSYNEQFF. CDR3 coding DNA: TGTGCCAGCAGCCGCTCCTACAATGAGCAGTTCTTC.

This chain joins TRBV30 and TRBJ1-2; D gene uncertain. CDR1 is GTSNPN and CDR2 is SVGIG in the germline V gene (reference sequence). The CDR3 loop spans 12 amino acids. Trimming removed 5 bases at V and 7 bases at J, with 14 bases between. CDR3 DNA sequence: TGTGCCTGGTGTGCGGGAGTCGGTGGCTACACCTTC. Translated, it gives CAWCAGVGGYTF. Filled out from reference TRBV30 and TRBJ1-2, the complete variable domain reads SQTIHQWPATLVQPVGSPLSLECTVEGTSNPNLYWYRQAAGRGLQLLFYSVGIGQISSEVPQNLSASRPQDRQFILSSKKLLLSDSGFYLCAWCAGVGGYTFGSGTRLTVV.

J is TRBJ2-7 and V is TRBV18; the match to TRBD2 covers 11 bases. CDR3 length: 15 amino acids. The V gene's germline CDR1 is KGHSH and CDR2 LQKENI. The V and J ends lost 1 base and 5 bases, in that order; junction bases with no gene match: 4. The CDR3 DNA reads as TGTGCCAGCTCACCACTCGGGACTAGCGGTGACGAGCAGTACTTC. Residues: CASSPLGTSGDEQYF.

The genes are TRBV5-1 and TRBJ2-2; 7 nucleotides line up with TRBD2. V lost 3 bases to trimming and J lost 4 bases; unmatched junction nucleotides: 9. Germline V gene lookup returns CDR1 SGHRS and CDR2 YFSETQ. The CDR3 covers 16 residues. CDR3 coding DNA: TGCGCCAGCAGCTCGGAGAGTGGCGGGGGCACCGGGGAGCTGTTTTTT. Its translation: CASSSESGGGTGELFF.

This clone appeared a few times. The V gene is TRBV5-1, the J gene TRBJ2-5, with 9 bases matching TRBD2. This CDR3 spans 16 amino acids. J was trimmed by 5 bases and V by 0 bases; bases with no gene match: 8. Germline assignment: CDR1 SGHRS and CDR2 YFSETQ. The CDR3 loop is CASSLGLAAGGETQYF. As DNA, the CDR3 is TGCGCCAGCAGCTTGGGACTAGCGGCCGGGGGGGAGACCCAGTACTTC.

The chain is built from TRBV4-1 and TRBJ2-1, with a tentative D call TRBD1 (5 bases). The germline V and J ends were trimmed by 0 bases and 4 bases, with 13 bases remaining between them. CDR1 MGHRA and CDR2 YSYEKL come from the germline V gene. The CDR3 has 16 amino acids. The CDR3 DNA sequence: TGCGCCAGCAGCCAAGATCTGCAGGGTCTTTACAATGAGCAGTTCTTC. As protein: CASSQDLQGLYNEQFF.

This clone is a singleton in its sample. The chain links TRBV2 to TRBJ1-1, with D uncertain. Germline V gene lookup returns CDR1 SNHLY and CDR2 FYNNEI. The CDR3 extends over 12 amino acids. V was clipped by 7 bases and J by 3 bases, with 9 bases between them. CDR3 sequence (DNA): TGTGCCAGCATCAAGGACTACACTGAAGCTTTCTTT. Amino acid sequence: CASIKDYTEAFF.

The gene calls are TRBV9 and TRBJ2-1, with D maybe TRBD1 (5 bases). The germline gives CDR1 SGDLS, CDR2 YYNGEE. Trimming pared 4 bases from V and 0 bases from J, leaving 14 bases between. The CDR3 sequence is 16 residues long. CDR3 DNA sequence: TGTGCCAGCAGCCCGGACCCTAGGGGCTCCTACAATGAGCAGTTCTTC. It is translated as CASSPDPRGSYNEQFF.

The chain couples TRBV18 to TRBJ2-7, with unresolved D. Trimming pared 4 bases from V and 4 bases from J, leaving 8 bases between. The CDR3 extends over 12 amino acids. Germline V CDR1 and CDR2: KGHSH, LQKENI. CDR3 coding DNA: TGTGCCAGCTCACTCCGTGTATACGAGCAGTACTTC. The encoded protein is CASSLRVYEQYF.

The gene calls are TRBV6-1 and TRBJ1-4; TRBD1 agrees at 10 bases. CDR1 and CDR2 (germline): MNHNS, SASEGT. The V segment lost 7 bases and the J segment 5 bases; nucleotides outside the gene matches: 4. This CDR3 has 14 residues. This CDR3 reads CASMDRGKNEKLFF. The CDR3 DNA follows: TGTGCCAGCATGGACAGGGGGAAGAATGAAAAACTGTTTTTT.

The chain joins TRBV29-1 to TRBJ2-5; 9 nucleotides match TRBD1. This CDR3 is built from 16 residues. V trimming: 3 bases; J trimming: 4 bases; junction bases outside the gene matches: 12. Germline-derived CDR1 and CDR2 are SQVTM and ANQGSEA. CDR3 region: CSVDGGGTGRRETQYF. CDR3 bases: TGCAGCGTTGATGGGGGCGGGACAGGGAGAAGAGAGACCCAGTACTTC. The whole variable domain, remainder taken from reference TRBV29-1 and TRBJ2-5, is SAVISQKPSRDICQRGTSLTIQCQVDSQVTMMFWYRQQPGQSLTLIATANQGSEATYESGFVIDKFPISRPNLTFSTLTVSNMSPEDSSIYLCSVDGGGTGRRETQYFGPGTRLLVL.

The V and J genes are TRBV5-4 and TRBJ2-5; 16 bases are shared with TRBD2. This CDR3 is 19 amino acids long. The V segment lost 3 bases and the J segment 5 bases; nucleotides outside the gene matches: 13. In germline, CDR1 is SGHNT, CDR2 YYREEE (reference sequence). The CDR3 loop is CASSSGLAGGFEIAETQYF. The CDR3 DNA is TGTGCCAGCAGCTCGGGACTAGCGGGAGGGTTCGAAATCGCGGAGACCCAGTACTTC. The variable domain in full, with the rest retrieved from reference TRBV5-4 and TRBJ2-5, is ETGVTQSPTHLIKTRGQQVTLRCSSQSGHNTVSWYQQALGQGPQFIFQYYREEENGRGNFPPRFSGLQFPNYSSELNVNALELDDSALYLCASSSGLAGGFEIAETQYFGPGTRLLVL.

The chain uses TRBV5-4 and TRBJ2-7; D is uncertain. This CDR3 region has 13 residues. Trimming took off 4 bases at V and 0 bases at J, with 8 bases between the two ends. Per germline, CDR1 SGHNT and CDR2 YYREEE (reference sequence). CDR3 sequence (DNA): TGTGCCAGCAGCACATATGTCTCCTACGAGCAGTACTTC. Translating it yields CASSTYVSYEQYF.

This chain links TRBV7-3 with TRBJ1-2; TRBD1 agrees at 9 bases. Germline-derived CDR1 and CDR2 are SGHTA and FQGTGA. V lost 2 bases and J lost 1; bases outside the gene matches: 8. The CDR3 is made up of 17 amino acids. CDR3 sequence: CASSLQAQGAFNYGYTF. The CDR3 bases are TGTGCCAGCAGCTTACAGGCACAGGGGGCATTTAACTATGGCTACACCTTC.

The CDR3 sequence: CASSPSTSGNTGELFF. The DNA for the CDR3 is TGTGCCAGCAGCCCATCGACTAGCGGGAACACCGGGGAGCTGTTTTTT. The chain joins TRBV7-2 to TRBJ2-2; TRBD2 matches at 9 bases. Germline assignment: CDR1 SGHTA and CDR2 FQGNSA. This CDR3 spans 16 amino acids. The V and J ends lost 5 bases and 1 base, in that order; junction bases with no gene match: 5.

This chain connects TRBV13 to TRBJ1-2; tentative D call: TRBD1 (5 bases). Germline loops: CDR1 PRHDT, CDR2 FYEKMQ (reference sequence). The CDR3 loop spans 16 amino acids. V lost 2 bases and J lost 5, with 18 bases in between. The CDR3 region is CASSLRYRRIRYGYTF. The CDR3 DNA reads as TGTGCCAGCAGCTTACGATACAGGAGAATTAGGTATGGCTACACCTTC.

This clone appeared once. V is TRBV5-6 and J is TRBJ2-3; D is perhaps TRBD2 (5 bases). CDR1 and CDR2 (germline): SGHDT, YYEEEE. V lost 2 bases and J 2 bases, leaving 12 bases between the germline ends. The length of the CDR3 is 15 residues. CDR3 residues: CASSFLSDYTDTQYF. CDR3 nucleotide sequence: TGTGCCAGCAGCTTCCTTAGCGACTACACAGATACGCAGTATTTT.

This chain uses TRBV7-2 with TRBJ2-3; 7 positions agree with TRBD2. CDR1 and CDR2 from the germline V gene are SGHTA and FQGNSA. V trimming: 5 bases; J trimming: 0 bases; junction bases outside the gene matches: 17. The CDR3 extends over 19 amino acids. For the CDR3, the DNA is TGTGCCAGCAGCCCGACGCTGACTAGCCGCCCTCGTAGCACAGATACGCAGTATTTT. As protein: CASSPTLTSRPRSTDTQYF.

The genes are TRBV11-2 and TRBJ2-1; the match to TRBD2 covers 14 bases. V shed 2 bases and J 9 bases; nucleotides not matched to a gene: 6. The CDR3 totals 16 residues. Looked up from germline, CDR1 is SGHAT and CDR2 is FQNNGV. CDR3 loop: CASSLRRLAGGVEQFF. CDR3 DNA sequence: TGTGCCAGCAGCTTAAGGAGACTAGCGGGGGGGGTTGAGCAGTTCTTC.

This clone has more than one count but fewer than ten. The chain is built from TRBV25-1 and TRBJ2-5; 9 bases are a match to TRBD2. Trimming at V came to 6 bases and at J to 5 bases, leaving 10 bases not matched to a gene. This CDR3 spans 15 amino acids. CDR1 is MGHDK and CDR2 is SYGVNS in the germline V gene. CDR3 DNA: TGTGCCAGCAGGCAGACTAGCGGTCCCTCGGAGACCCAGTACTTC. This sequence encodes CASRQTSGPSETQYF. Drawing the rest from reference TRBV25-1 and TRBJ2-5, the complete variable domain is EADIYQTPRYLVIGTGKKITLECSQTMGHDKMYWYQQDPGMELHLIHYSYGVNSTEKGDLSSESTVSRIRTEHFPLTLESARPSHTSQYLCASRQTSGPSETQYFGPGTRLLVL.

The J gene is TRBJ2-6, the V gene TRBV5-1; the D gene is possibly TRBD2 (5 bases). There are 14 residues in the CDR3. CDR1 is SGHRS, CDR2 YFSETQ, per germline. Trimming removed 7 bases at V and 0 bases at J, with 8 bases between. CDR3 region: CASCRDSGANVLTF. DNA for the CDR3: TGCGCCAGCTGCCGGGACTCTGGGGCCAACGTCCTGACTTTC.

This clone was recorded at least ten times. The chain combines TRBV7-8 with TRBJ2-7; TRBD1 matches 12 bases. The CDR3 runs to 15 residues. V dropped 5 bases and J dropped 4; count of bases not matched to a gene: 6. CDR1 is SGHVS, CDR2 FQNEAQ, per germline. The CDR3 reads CASSGEGQGAYEQYF. In DNA, the CDR3 is TGTGCCAGCAGCGGGGAGGGACAGGGGGCGTACGAGCAGTACTTC.

The chain employs TRBV7-2 and TRBJ2-5; D gene unclear. The germline V gene has CDR1 SGHTA and CDR2 FQGNSA. Deletions cut 3 bases from V and 3 bases from J, with 8 bases between. The CDR3 has 13 amino acids. CDR3: CASSFDNKETQYF. Here the CDR3 DNA reads TGTGCCAGCAGCTTCGACAACAAAGAGACCCAGTACTTC.